A selection of T cell receptor beta chains follows, all from one sample in a study of CD8 T cells in Susac syndrome. TCRdb called the immunoSEQ multiplex PCR reads again in MiXCR, with one record for every CDR3 protein. Of around 140,000 distinct CDR3 sequences detected, 95% appear once; the ten largest clones hold approximately 0.11%. The specimen was CD4+ T cells from PBMCs. The receptors originated from a human donor with multiple sclerosis. Each CDR3 is given with its conserved first and last residue. A D gene is named only where the DNA matches it firmly. The size entry is marked missing in some rows and otherwise reads once, few, many or a size class.

>TRBV18|TRBJ1-1|NA|NA
CASSPGPINTEAFF
TGTGCCAGCTCACCAGGACCGATCAACACTGAAGCTTTCTTT
>TRBV9|TRBJ2-3|TRBD2|NA
CASSGKVSGTSGGITDTQYF
TGTGCCAGCAGCGGAAAAGTGTCCGGGACTAGCGGGGGGATCACAGATACGCAGTATTTT
>TRBV28|TRBJ2-7|TRBD1|NA
CASSLSRWGTGDSEQYF
TGTGCCAGCAGTTTATCTAGGTGGGGGACAGGGGATAGCGAGCAGTACTTC
>TRBV6-4|TRBJ2-3|NA|NA
CASSEVRGDTQYF
TGTGCCAGCAGTGAGGTCAGGGGAGATACGCAGTATTTT
>TRBV15|TRBJ2-5|TRBD2|NA
CATSRVSGLGQETQYF
TGTGCCACCAGCAGAGTATCGGGACTAGGTCAAGAGACCCAGTACTTC
>TRBV7-6|TRBJ2-3|NA|NA
CASSDGRQATFSTDTQYF
TGTGCCAGCAGTGACGGGAGACAGGCCACTTTTAGCACAGATACGCAGTATTTT
>TRBV9|TRBJ2-7|NA|NA
CASTLSGGISYEQYF
TGTGCCAGCACCCTCTCGGGTGGCATCTCCTACGAGCAGTACTTC
>TRBV4-1|TRBJ2-7|NA|NA
CASSQTSGLVYEQYF
TGCGCCAGCAGCCAAACTAGTGGCCTCGTCTACGAGCAGTACTTC
>TRBV28|TRBJ2-7|TRBD2|NA
CASSYVAAGGGEQYF
TGTGCCAGCAGTTACGTAGCAGCGGGAGGAGGAGAGCAGTACTTC
>TRBV3-1|TRBJ2-1|TRBD2|NA
CASSQRTRESNEQFF
TGTGCCAGCAGCCAACGGACTAGGGAAAGCAATGAGCAGTTCTTC
>TRBV3-1|TRBJ2-6|NA|once
CASSRLRSGQGSGANVLTF
TGTGCCAGCAGCCGGTTACGGAGCGGCCAAGGCTCTGGGGCCAACGTCCTGACTTTC
>TRBV28|TRBJ1-2|NA|NA
CASGALGYTF
TGTGCCAGCGGGGCGTTGGGCTACACCTTC
>TRBV5-1|TRBJ1-2|NA|NA
CASSQKGTVPYGYTF
TGCGCCAGCAGCCAGAAGGGGACGGTCCCCTATGGCTACACCTTC
>TRBV4-1|TRBJ2-1|TRBD2|NA
CASSQGGTSGKGGEQFF
TGCGCCAGCAGCCAAGGGGGGACTAGCGGGAAAGGAGGGGAGCAGTTCTTC
>TRBV30|TRBJ2-5|NA|NA
CAWTSGEETQYF
TGTGCCTGGACATCGGGAGAAGAGACCCAGTACTTC
>TRBV5-4|TRBJ2-3|NA|once
CASSTERPDTQYF
TGTGCCAGCAGCACGGAGCGCCCCGATACGCAGTATTTT
>TRBV14|TRBJ2-3|NA|once
CASSPPGRPTDTQYF
TGTGCCAGCAGCCCACCGGGACGGCCGACAGATACGCAGTATTTT
>TRBV14|TRBJ2-2|NA|NA
CASSQTRASWNTGELFF
TGTGCCAGCAGCCAAACGAGGGCTAGCTGGAACACCGGGGAGCTGTTTTTT
>TRBV7-9|TRBJ2-1|TRBD1|NA
CASSFSDRGAREQFF
TGTGCCAGCAGCTTTTCGGACAGGGGGGCTCGGGAGCAGTTCTTC
>TRBV28|TRBJ2-7|NA|NA
CASSGLFEQYF
TGTGCCAGCAGTGGACTCTTCGAGCAGTACTTC
>TRBV5-4|TRBJ2-2|NA|NA
CASSLELARTGELFF
TGTGCCAGCAGCTTGGAACTAGCAAGGACCGGGGAGCTGTTTTTT
>TRBV12-5|TRBJ2-5|NA|NA
CASGLVAGHIHQETQYF
TGTGCTAGTGGTTTGGTAGCTGGGCATATACACCAAGAGACCCAGTACTTC
>TRBV29-1|TRBJ1-4|NA|NA
CSVEGGVGKLFF
TGCAGCGTTGAAGGGGGGGTAGGAAAACTGTTTTTT
>TRBV12-3/TRBV12-4|TRBJ2-1|TRBD2|NA
CASSLGAGGGNEQFF
TGTGCCAGCAGTTTAGGAGCGGGAGGTGGCAATGAGCAGTTCTTC
>TRBV27|TRBJ2-5|TRBD1|once
CASRMHRGQETQYF
TGTGCCAGCAGAATGCACAGGGGCCAAGAGACCCAGTACTTC
>TRBV28|TRBJ1-6|NA|NA
CASSFGKGWISPLHF
TGTGCCAGCAGTTTTGGAAAGGGATGGATTTCACCCCTCCACTTT